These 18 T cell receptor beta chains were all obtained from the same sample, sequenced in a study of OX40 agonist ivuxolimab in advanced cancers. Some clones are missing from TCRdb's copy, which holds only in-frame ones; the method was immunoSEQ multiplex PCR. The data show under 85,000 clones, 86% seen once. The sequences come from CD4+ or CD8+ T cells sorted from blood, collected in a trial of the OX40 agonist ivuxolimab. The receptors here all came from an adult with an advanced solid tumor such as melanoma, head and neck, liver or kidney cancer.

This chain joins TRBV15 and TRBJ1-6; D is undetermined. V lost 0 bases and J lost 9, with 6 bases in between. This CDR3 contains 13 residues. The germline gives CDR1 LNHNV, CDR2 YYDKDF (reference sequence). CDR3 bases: TGTGCCACCAGCAGAGATAGGAGTTCACCCCTCCACTTT. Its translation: CATSRDRSSPLHF.

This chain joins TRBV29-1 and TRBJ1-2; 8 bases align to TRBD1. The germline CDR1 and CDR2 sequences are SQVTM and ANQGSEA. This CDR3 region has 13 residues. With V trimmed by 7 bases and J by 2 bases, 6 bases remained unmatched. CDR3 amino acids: CSAYRGRNYGYTF. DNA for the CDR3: TGCAGCGCTTACAGGGGGAGGAACTATGGCTACACCTTC.

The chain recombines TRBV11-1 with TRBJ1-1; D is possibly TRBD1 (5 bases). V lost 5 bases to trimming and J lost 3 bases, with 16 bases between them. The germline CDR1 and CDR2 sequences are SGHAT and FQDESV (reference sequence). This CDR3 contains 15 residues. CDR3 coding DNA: TGTGCCAGCAGCCCACGAGGAGGGGCGGACACTGAAGCTTTCTTT. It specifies CASSPRGGADTEAFF.

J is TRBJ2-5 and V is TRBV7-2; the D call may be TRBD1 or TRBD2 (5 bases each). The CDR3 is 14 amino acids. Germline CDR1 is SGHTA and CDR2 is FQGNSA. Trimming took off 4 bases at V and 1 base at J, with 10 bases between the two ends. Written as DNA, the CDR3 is TGTGCCAGCAGCTCTCCGGGACCCCAAGAGACCCAGTACTTC. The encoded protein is CASSSPGPQETQYF.

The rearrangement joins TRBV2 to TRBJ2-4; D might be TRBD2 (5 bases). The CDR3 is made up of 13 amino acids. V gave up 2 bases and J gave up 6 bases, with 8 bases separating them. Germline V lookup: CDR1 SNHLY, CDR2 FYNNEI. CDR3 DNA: TGTGCCAGCAGTGAACCGGGATTAAACATTCAGTACTTC. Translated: CASSEPGLNIQYF.

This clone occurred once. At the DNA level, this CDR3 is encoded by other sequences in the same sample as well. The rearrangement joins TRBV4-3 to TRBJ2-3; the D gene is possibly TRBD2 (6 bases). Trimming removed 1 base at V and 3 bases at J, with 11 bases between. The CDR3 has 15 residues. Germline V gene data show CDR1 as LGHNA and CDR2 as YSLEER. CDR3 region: CASSQGRGRTDTQYF. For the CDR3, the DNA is TGCGCCAGCAGCCAAGGCCGGGGGAGGACAGATACGCAGTATTTT.

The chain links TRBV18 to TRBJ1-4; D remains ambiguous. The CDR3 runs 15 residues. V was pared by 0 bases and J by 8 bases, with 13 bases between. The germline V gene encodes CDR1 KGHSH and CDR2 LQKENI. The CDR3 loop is CASSPPGGVDEKLFF. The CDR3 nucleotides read TGTGCCAGCTCACCACCCGGCGGGGTCGACGAAAAACTGTTTTTT. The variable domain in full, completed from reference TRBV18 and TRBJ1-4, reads NAGVMQNPRHLVRRRGQEARLRCSPMKGHSHVYWYRQLPEEGLKFMVYLQKENIIDESGMPKERFSAEFPKEGPSILRIQQVVRGDSAAYFCASSPPGGVDEKLFFGSGTQLSVL.

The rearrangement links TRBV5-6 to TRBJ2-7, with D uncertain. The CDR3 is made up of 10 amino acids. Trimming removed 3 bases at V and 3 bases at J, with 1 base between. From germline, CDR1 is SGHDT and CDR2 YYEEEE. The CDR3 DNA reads TGTGCCAGCAGCTGCTACGAGCAGTACTTC. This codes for CASSCYEQYF.

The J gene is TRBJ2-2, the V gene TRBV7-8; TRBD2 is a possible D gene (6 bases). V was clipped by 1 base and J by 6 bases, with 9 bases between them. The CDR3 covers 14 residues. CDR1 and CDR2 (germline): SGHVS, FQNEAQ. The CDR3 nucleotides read TGTGCCAGCAGCTTAGTTTGGGGGGCCGGGGAGCTGTTTTTT. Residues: CASSLVWGAGELFF. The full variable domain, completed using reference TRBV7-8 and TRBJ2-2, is GAGVSQSPRYKVAKRGQDVALRCDPISGHVSLFWYQQALGQGPEFLTYFQNEAQLDKSGLPSDRFFAERPEGSVSTLKIQRTQQEDSAVYLCASSLVWGAGELFFGEGSRLTVL.

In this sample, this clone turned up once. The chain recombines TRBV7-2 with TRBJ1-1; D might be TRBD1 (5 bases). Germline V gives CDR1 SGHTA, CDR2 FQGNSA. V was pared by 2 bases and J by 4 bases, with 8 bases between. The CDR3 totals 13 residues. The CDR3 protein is CASSLLGVTEAFF. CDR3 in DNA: TGTGCCAGCAGCTTATTGGGGGTCACTGAAGCTTTCTTT.

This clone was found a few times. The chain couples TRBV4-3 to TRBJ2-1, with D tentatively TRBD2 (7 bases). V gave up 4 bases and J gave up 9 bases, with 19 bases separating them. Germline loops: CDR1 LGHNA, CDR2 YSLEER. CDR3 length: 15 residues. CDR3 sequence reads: CASSLRGGAKGEQFF. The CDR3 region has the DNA TGCGCCAGCAGCCTGAGGGGGGGGGCTAAAGGTGAGCAGTTCTTC.

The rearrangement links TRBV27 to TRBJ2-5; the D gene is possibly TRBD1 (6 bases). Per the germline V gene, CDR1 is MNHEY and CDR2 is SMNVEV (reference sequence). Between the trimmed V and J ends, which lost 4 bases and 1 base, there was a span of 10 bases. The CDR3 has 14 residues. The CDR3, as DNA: TGTGCCAGCAGTTCCAGGGGATCCCAAGAGACCCAGTACTTC. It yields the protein CASSSRGSQETQYF.

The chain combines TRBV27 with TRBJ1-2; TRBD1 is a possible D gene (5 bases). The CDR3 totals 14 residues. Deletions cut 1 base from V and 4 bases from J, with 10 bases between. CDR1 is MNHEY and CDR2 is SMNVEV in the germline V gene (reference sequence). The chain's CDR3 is CASSLWGKGYGYTF. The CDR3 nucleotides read TGTGCCAGCAGTTTATGGGGGAAAGGCTATGGCTACACCTTC.

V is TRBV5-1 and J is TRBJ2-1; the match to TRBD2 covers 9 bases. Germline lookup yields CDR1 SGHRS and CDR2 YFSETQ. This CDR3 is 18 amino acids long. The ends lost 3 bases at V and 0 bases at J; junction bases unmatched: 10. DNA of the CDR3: TGCGCCAGCAGCTCTACCCTATCTAGCGGGACCTCCTACAATGAGCAGTTCTTC. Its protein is CASSSTLSSGTSYNEQFF.

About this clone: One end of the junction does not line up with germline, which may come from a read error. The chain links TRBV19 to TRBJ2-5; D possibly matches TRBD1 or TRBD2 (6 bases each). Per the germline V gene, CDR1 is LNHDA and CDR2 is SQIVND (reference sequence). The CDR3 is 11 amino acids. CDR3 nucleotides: TGTGCCAGTAGTATGGAGGGGACACCGCACTTC. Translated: CASSMEGTPHF.

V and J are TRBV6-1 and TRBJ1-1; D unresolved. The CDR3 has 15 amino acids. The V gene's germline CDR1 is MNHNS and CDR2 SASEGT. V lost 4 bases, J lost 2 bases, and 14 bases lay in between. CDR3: CASSARIYGNTEAFF. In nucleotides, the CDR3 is TGTGCCAGCAGTGCCCGGATCTACGGAAACACTGAAGCTTTCTTT.

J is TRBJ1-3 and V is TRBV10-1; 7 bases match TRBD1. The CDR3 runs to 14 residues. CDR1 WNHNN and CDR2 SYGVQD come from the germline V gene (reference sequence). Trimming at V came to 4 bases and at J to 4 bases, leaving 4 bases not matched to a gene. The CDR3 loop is CASSVTGIGNTIYF. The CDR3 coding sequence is TGCGCCAGCAGTGTGACAGGGATCGGAAACACCATATATTTT.

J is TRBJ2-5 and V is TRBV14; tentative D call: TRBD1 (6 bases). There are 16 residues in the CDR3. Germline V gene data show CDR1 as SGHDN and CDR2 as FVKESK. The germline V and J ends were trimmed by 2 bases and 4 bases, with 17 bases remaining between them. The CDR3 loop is CASSQRSQGLGETQYF. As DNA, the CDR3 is TGTGCCAGCAGCCAAAGGTCGCAGGGGCTGGGAGAGACCCAGTACTTC. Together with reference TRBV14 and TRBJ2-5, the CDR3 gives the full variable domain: EAGVTQFPSHSVIEKGQTVTLRCDPISGHDNLYWYRRVMGKEIKFLLHFVKESKQDESGMPNNRFLAERTGGTYSTLKVQPAELEDSGVYFCASSQRSQGLGETQYFGPGTRLLVL.